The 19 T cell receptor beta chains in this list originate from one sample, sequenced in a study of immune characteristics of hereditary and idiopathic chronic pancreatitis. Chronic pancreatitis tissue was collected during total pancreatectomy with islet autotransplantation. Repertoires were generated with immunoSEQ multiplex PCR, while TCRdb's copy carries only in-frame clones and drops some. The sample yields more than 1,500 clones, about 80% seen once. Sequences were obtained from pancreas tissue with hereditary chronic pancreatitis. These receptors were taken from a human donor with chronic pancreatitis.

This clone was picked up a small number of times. DNA of the CDR3: TGTGCCAGCAGCGTAGACGGGGCCGCAGGGGAGACCCAGTACTTC. Translating gives CASSVDGAAGETQYF. The chain is built from TRBV9 and TRBJ2-5, with D perhaps assigned TRBD1 or TRBD2 (5 bases each). The CDR3 length is 15 residues. Germline V gene lookup returns CDR1 SGDLS and CDR2 YYNGEE. The V gene lost 0 bases and the J gene lost 5 bases, with 14 bases spanning the gap. Full variable domain (missing parts from reference TRBV9 and TRBJ2-5): DSGVTQTPKHLITATGQRVTLRCSPRSGDLSVYWYQQSLDQGLQFLIQYYNGEERAKGNILERFSAQQFPDLHSELNLSSLELGDSALYFCASSVDGAAGETQYFGPGTRLLVL.

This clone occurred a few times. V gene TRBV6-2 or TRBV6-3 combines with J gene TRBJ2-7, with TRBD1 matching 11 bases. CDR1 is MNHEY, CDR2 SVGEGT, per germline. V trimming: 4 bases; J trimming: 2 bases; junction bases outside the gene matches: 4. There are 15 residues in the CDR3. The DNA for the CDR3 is TGTGCCAGCAGTTCGGGACAGGGGGTTGCCTACGAGCAGTACTTC. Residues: CASSSGQGVAYEQYF.

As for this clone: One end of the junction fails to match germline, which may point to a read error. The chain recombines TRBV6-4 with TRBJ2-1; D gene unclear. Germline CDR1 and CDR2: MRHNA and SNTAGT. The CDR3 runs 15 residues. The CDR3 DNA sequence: TGTGCCAGCAGTAAGACACCCGACACCTATAATGAGCAGTTCTTC. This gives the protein CASSKTPDTYNEQFF.

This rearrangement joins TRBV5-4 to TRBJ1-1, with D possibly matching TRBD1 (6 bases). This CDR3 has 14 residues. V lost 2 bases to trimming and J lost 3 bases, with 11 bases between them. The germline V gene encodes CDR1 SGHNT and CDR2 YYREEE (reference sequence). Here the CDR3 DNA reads TGTGCCAGCAGCTTTGGCAGGGGTGACACTGAAGCTTTCTTT. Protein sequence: CASSFGRGDTEAFF.

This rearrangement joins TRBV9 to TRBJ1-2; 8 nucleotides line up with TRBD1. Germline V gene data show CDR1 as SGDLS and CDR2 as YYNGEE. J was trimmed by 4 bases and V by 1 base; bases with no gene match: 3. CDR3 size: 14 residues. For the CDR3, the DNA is TGTGCCAGCAGCGTACAGGGGGCCAGCTATGGCTACACCTTC. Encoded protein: CASSVQGASYGYTF.

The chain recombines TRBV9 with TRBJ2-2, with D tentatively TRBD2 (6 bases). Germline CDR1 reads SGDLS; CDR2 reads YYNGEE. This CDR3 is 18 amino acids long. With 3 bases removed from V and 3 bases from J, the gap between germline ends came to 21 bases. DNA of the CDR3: TGTGCCAGCAGCGGCAGGACTACCTATCAGAAGTACACCGGGGAGCTGTTTTTT. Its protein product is CASSGRTTYQKYTGELFF.

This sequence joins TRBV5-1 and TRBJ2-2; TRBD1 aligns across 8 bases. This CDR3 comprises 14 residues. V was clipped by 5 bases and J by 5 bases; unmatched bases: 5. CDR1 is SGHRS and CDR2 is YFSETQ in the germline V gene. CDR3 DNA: TGCGCCAGCAGAAGGGACAGGTCAACCGGGGAGCTGTTTTTT. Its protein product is CASRRDRSTGELFF. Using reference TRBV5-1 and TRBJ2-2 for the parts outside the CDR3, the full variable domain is KAGVTQTPRYLIKTRGQQVTLSCSPISGHRSVSWYQQTPGQGLQFLFEYFSETQRNKGNFPGRFSGRQFSNSRSEMNVSTLELGDSALYLCASRRDRSTGELFFGEGSRLTVL.

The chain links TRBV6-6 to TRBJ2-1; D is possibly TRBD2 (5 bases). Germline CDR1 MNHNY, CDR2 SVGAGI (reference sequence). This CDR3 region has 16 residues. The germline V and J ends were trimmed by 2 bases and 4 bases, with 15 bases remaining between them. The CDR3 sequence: CASSYTVEVTYNEQFF. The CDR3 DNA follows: TGTGCCAGCAGTTACACGGTGGAGGTTACATACAATGAGCAGTTCTTC.

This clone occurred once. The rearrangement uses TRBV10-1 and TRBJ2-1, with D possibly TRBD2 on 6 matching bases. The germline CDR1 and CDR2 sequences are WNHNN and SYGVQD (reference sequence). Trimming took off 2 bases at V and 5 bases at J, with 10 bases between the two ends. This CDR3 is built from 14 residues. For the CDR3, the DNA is TGCGCCAGCAGTGAGGGACTAACCCACAATGAGCAGTTCTTC. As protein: CASSEGLTHNEQFF.

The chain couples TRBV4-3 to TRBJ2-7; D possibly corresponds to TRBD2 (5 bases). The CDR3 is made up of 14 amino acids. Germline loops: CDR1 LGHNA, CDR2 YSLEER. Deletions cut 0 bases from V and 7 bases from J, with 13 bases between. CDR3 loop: CASSQDSGEGEQYF. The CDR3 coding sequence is TGCGCCAGCAGCCAAGATTCCGGGGAAGGAGAGCAGTACTTC.

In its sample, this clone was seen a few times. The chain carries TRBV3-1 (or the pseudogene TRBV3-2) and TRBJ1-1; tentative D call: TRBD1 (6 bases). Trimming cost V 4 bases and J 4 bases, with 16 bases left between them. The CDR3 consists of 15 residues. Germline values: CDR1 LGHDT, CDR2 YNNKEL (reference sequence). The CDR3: CASSPLLLGATEAFF. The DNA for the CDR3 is TGTGCCAGCAGCCCCCTCTTGTTGGGGGCCACTGAAGCTTTCTTT.

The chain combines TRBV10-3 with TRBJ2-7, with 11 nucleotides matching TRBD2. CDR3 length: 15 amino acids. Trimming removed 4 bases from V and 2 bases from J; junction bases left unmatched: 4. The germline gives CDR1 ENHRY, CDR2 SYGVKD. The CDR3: CAISVGTSGTYEQYF. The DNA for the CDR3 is TGTGCCATCAGTGTAGGGACTAGCGGAACCTACGAGCAGTACTTC.

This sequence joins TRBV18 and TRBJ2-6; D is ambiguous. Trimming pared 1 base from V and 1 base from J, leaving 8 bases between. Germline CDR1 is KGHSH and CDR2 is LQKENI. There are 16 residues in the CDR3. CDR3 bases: TGTGCCAGCTCACCACAAGCCGGGTCTGGGGCCAACGTCCTGACTTTC. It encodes CASSPQAGSGANVLTF.

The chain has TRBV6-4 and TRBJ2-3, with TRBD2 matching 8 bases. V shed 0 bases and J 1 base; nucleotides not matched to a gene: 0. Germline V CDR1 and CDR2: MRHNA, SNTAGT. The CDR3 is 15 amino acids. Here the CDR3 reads CASSDSSGGTDTQYF. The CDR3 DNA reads TGTGCCAGCAGTGACTCTAGCGGGGGCACAGATACGCAGTATTTT.

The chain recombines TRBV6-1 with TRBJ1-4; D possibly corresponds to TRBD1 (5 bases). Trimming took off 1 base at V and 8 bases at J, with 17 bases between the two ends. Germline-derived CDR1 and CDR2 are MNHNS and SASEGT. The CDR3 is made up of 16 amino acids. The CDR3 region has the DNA TGTGCCAGCAGTGAAGGAAACGTCGGACGGGGGGAAAAACTGTTTTTT. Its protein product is CASSEGNVGRGEKLFF.

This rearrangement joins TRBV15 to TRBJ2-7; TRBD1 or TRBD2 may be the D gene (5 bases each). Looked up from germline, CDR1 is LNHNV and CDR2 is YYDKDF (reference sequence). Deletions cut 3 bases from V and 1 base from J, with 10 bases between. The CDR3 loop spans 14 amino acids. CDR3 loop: CATSSGTGSYEQYF. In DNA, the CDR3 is TGTGCCACCAGCAGTGGGACGGGTTCCTACGAGCAGTACTTC.

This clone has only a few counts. The CDR3 spells CASNPSGPHSWSGYGYTF. CDR3 bases: TGTGCCAGTAACCCCTCGGGGCCGCACAGTTGGTCCGGCTATGGCTACACCTTC. The chain employs TRBV28 and TRBJ1-2, with D maybe TRBD1 (5 bases). The V end was cut by 9 bases, the J end by 4 bases, with 30 bases between. The CDR3 length is 18 residues. The germline CDR1 and CDR2 sequences are MDHEN and SYDVKM.

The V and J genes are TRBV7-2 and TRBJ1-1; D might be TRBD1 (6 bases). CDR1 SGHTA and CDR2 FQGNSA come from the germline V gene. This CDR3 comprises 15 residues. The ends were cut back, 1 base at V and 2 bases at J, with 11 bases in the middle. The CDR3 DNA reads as TGTGCCAGCAGCTTAGTGGACAGAGCAAACACTGAAGCTTTCTTT. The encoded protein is CASSLVDRANTEAFF.

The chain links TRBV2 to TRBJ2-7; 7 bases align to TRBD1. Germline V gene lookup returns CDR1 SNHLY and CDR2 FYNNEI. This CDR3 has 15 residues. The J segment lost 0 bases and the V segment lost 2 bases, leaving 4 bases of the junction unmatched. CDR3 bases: TGTGCCAGCAGTGAACCCCCAGGGGGCTCCTACGAGCAGTACTTC. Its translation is CASSEPPGGSYEQYF.